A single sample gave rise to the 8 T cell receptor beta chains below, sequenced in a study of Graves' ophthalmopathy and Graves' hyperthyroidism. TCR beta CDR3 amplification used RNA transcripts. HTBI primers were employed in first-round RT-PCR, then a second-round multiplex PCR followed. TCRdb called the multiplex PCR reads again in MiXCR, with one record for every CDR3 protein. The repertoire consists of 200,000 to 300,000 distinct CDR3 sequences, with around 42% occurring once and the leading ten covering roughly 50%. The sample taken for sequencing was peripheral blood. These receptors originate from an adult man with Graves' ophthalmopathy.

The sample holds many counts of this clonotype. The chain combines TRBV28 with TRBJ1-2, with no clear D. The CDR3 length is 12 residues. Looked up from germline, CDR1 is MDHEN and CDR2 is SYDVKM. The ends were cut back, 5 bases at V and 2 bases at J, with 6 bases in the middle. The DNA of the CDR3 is TGTGCCAGCAGTAGGGCAAACTATGGCTACACCTTC. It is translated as CASSRANYGYTF.

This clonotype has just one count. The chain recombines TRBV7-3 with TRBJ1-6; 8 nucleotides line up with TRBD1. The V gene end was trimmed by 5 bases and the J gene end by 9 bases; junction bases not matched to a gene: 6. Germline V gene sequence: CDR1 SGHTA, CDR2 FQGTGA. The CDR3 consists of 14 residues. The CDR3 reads CASSPTGAVSPLHF. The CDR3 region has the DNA TGTGCCAGCAGCCCGACAGGGGCCGTTTCACCCCTCCACTTT.

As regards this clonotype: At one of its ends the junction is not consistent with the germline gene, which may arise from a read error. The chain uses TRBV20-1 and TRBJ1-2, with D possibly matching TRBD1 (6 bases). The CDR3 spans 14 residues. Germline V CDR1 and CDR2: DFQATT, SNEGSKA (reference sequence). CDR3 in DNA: TGTGCCTGGAGTGAGGACAGTGAGACCTATGGCTACACCTTC. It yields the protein CAWSEDSETYGYTF.

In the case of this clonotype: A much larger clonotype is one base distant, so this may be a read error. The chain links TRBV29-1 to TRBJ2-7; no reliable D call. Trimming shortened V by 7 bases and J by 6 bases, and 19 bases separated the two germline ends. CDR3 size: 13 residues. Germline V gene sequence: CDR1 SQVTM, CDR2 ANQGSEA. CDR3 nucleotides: TGCAGCGCCAAAGGGATAGTTGTGGCCGAGCAGTACTTC. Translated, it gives CSAKGIVVAEQYF.

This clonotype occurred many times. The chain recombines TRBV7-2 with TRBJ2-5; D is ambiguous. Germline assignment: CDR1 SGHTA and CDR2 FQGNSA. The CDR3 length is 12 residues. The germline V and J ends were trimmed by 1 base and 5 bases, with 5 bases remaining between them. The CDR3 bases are TGTGCCAGCAGCTTAGATTCCGAGACCCAGTACTTC. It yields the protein CASSLDSETQYF.

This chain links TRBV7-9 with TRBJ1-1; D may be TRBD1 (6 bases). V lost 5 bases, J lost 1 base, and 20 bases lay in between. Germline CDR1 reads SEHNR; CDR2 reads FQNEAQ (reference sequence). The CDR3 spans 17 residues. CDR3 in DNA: TGTGCCAGCAGCGTAGGACAGATTAGGGGAGGGAACACTGAAGCTTTCTTT. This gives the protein CASSVGQIRGGNTEAFF.

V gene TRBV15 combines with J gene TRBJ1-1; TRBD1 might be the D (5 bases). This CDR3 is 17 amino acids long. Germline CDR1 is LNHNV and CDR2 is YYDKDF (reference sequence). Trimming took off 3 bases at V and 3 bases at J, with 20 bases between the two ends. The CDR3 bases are TGTGCCACCAGCAGTGCCGGGGGAGCAGGGACGGACACTGAAGCTTTCTTT. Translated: CATSSAGGAGTDTEAFF.

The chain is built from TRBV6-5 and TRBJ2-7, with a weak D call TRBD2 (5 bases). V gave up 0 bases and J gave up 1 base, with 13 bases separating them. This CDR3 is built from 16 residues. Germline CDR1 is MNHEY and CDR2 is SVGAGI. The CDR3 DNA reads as TGTGCCAGCAGTTACTCCCGGGAAGTCCGGTCCTACGAGCAGTACTTC. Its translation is CASSYSREVRSYEQYF.